The rows below give T cell receptor beta chains drawn from one sample of a study of T cells after yellow fever vaccination. TCRdb ran MiXCR on the 5' RACE reads and lists one entry per CDR3 protein. The table shows roughly 110,000 distinct CDR3 sequences, with more than 7.5% occurring only once. The sequences come from CD8+ T cells sorted from PBMCs, collected 45 days after the yellow fever booster vaccination. The receptor set was obtained from a man aged 25-45 years who received the YFV17D yellow fever vaccine. CDR3s include the opening cysteine and the closing phenylalanine or tryptophan. Each record gives: V gene, clone size, J gene, D gene, CDR3 protein, CDR3 DNA. The D gene is left open where the match is weak. Clone size is stated in some rows and not others, as once, few, many or a class when expanded.

V: TRBV4-2
size: .
J: TRBJ2-7
D: .
CDR3: CASSLQTAWDEQYF
DNA: TGTGCCAGCAGCCTACAGACAGCGTGGGACGAGCAGTACTTC

V: TRBV7-2
size: many
J: TRBJ2-7
D: TRBD1
CDR3: CASSFGTGPYEQYF
DNA: TGTGCCAGCAGCTTCGGGACAGGGCCATACGAGCAGTACTTC

V: TRBV28
size: many
J: TRBJ2-3
D: .
CDR3: CASSSLGYGTDTQYF
DNA: TGTGCCAGCAGTTCTCTAGGCTATGGCACAGATACGCAGTATTTT

V: TRBV19
size: few
J: TRBJ2-1
D: .
CDR3: CASQTERSSYNEQFF
DNA: TGTGCCAGTCAGACGGAAAGGAGCTCCTACAATGAGCAGTTCTTC

V: TRBV10-3
size: many
J: TRBJ2-7
D: .
CDR3: CAISGIGTQTYEQYF
DNA: TGTGCCATCAGTGGGATCGGGACTCAGACCTACGAGCAGTACTTC

V: TRBV2
size: many
J: TRBJ2-2
D: TRBD2
CDR3: CASRGTTSTNGELFF
DNA: TGTGCCAGCAGAGGGACTACTTCTACAAACGGGGAGCTGTTTTTT

V: TRBV14
size: many
J: TRBJ2-1
D: TRBD1
CDR3: CASSQEGQFNEQFF
DNA: TGTGCCAGCAGCCAAGAGGGACAGTTCAATGAGCAGTTCTTC

V: TRBV19
size: few
J: TRBJ2-7
D: TRBD2
CDR3: CASSIGGLAGAYEQYF
DNA: TGTGCCAGTAGTATAGGTGGACTAGCGGGAGCCTACGAGCAGTACTTC

V: TRBV5-6
size: few
J: TRBJ2-5
D: .
CDR3: CASNWRPQETQYF
DNA: TGTGCCAGCAATTGGAGACCTCAAGAGACCCAGTACTTC

V: TRBV27
size: many
J: TRBJ2-7
D: TRBD2
CDR3: CASRRGGEQYF
DNA: TGTGCCAGCAGACGCGGGGGAGAGCAGTACTTC

V: TRBV7-2
size: many
J: TRBJ2-7
D: .
CDR3: CASSFVDSSYEQYF
DNA: TGTGCCAGCAGCTTCGTTGACAGTTCCTACGAGCAGTACTTC

V: TRBV3-1
size: few
J: TRBJ2-5
D: TRBD2
CDR3: CASSQRLAGETQYF
DNA: TGTGCCAGCAGCCAACGACTAGCGGGAGAGACCCAGTACTTC

V: TRBV6-2/TRBV6-3
size: many
J: TRBJ2-7
D: .
CDR3: CASKIIGTNYEQYF
DNA: TGTGCCAGCAAAATTATCGGGACAAACTACGAGCAGTACTTC

V: TRBV12-3/TRBV12-4
size: many
J: TRBJ2-1
D: TRBD2
CDR3: CASSLPAGGPYNEQFF
DNA: TGTGCCAGCAGTTTGCCAGCGGGAGGGCCCTACAATGAGCAGTTCTTC

V: TRBV12-3/TRBV12-4
size: .
J: TRBJ2-5
D: .
CDR3: CASSLDGTTEETQYF
DNA: TGTGCCAGCAGTTTAGATGGGACAACCGAAGAGACCCAGTACTTC

V: TRBV11-2
size: many
J: TRBJ2-3
D: .
CDR3: CASSSTPGGVTDTQYF
DNA: TGTGCCAGCAGTTCTACCCCAGGGGGGGTCACAGATACGCAGTATTTT

V: TRBV4-3
size: many
J: TRBJ1-6
D: TRBD1
CDR3: CASSQATEGQDNSPLHF
DNA: TGCGCCAGCAGCCAAGCCACGGAGGGACAGGATAATTCACCCCTCCACTTT

V: TRBV18
size: few
J: TRBJ2-3
D: TRBD2
CDR3: CASSTPSGRAADTQYF
DNA: TGTGCCAGCTCAACTCCCAGCGGGAGGGCCGCAGATACGCAGTATTTT

V: TRBV20-1
size: few
J: TRBJ2-1
D: .
CDR3: CSARDPTEAEYGSEQFF
DNA: TGCAGTGCTAGAGACCCAACCGAGGCGGAATACGGCAGTGAGCAGTTCTTC

V: TRBV5-1
size: .
J: TRBJ2-7
D: .
CDR3: CASSLGDLINYEQYF
DNA: TGCGCCAGCAGCTTGGGCGACCTGATTAACTACGAGCAGTACTTC

V: TRBV2
size: many
J: TRBJ2-7
D: .
CDR3: CASVRDEQYF
DNA: TGTGCCAGCGTTCGGGACGAGCAGTACTTC

V: TRBV20-1
size: many
J: TRBJ2-7
D: TRBD2
CDR3: CSARGGLAAYEQYF
DNA: TGCAGTGCTAGAGGGGGACTAGCGGCCTACGAGCAGTACTTC

V: TRBV12-3/TRBV12-4
size: many
J: TRBJ2-1
D: .
CDR3: CASSSRLEGRDNEQFF
DNA: TGTGCCAGCAGTTCCCGTCTGGAGGGTCGGGACAATGAGCAGTTTTTC

V: TRBV7-2
size: many
J: TRBJ2-3
D: .
CDR3: CASSLVTTPDTQYF
DNA: TGTGCCAGCAGCTTAGTTACAACCCCAGATACGCAGTATTTT

V: TRBV29-1
size: many
J: TRBJ2-7
D: .
CDR3: CSAGSANSYEQYF
DNA: TGCAGCGCTGGATCTGCGAACTCCTACGAGCAGTACTTC

V: TRBV7-2
size: many
J: TRBJ2-7
D: .
CDR3: CASSLVPAREQYF
DNA: TGTGCCAGCAGCTTAGTTCCAGCACGGGAGCAGTACTTC

V: TRBV30
size: .
J: TRBJ1-6
D: .
CDR3: CAWRGAGVRFHF
DNA: TGTGCCTGGAGGGGGGCCGGGGTGAGGTTCCACTTT

V: TRBV7-2
size: few
J: TRBJ2-5
D: TRBD2
CDR3: CASSSWTSGPYQETQYF
DNA: TGTGCCAGCAGCTCTTGGACTAGCGGGCCGTACCAAGAGACCCAGTACTTC

V: TRBV11-2
size: many
J: TRBJ2-7
D: .
CDR3: CASSLGVTPLGEQYF
DNA: TGTGCCAGCAGCTTAGGGGTTACTCCTCTTGGTGAGCAGTACTTC

V: TRBV28
size: few
J: TRBJ2-2
D: TRBD1
CDR3: CATGTGTENTGELFF
DNA: TGTGCCACCGGTACCGGGACAGAGAACACCGGGGAGCTGTTTTTT

V: TRBV6-5
size: many
J: TRBJ1-1
D: .
CDR3: CASSYSSGTMNTEAFF
DNA: TGTGCCAGCAGTTACTCTTCTGGGACAATGAACACTGAAGCTTTCTTT

V: TRBV27
size: .
J: TRBJ2-7
D: .
CDR3: CASSLYYGRGGEQYF
DNA: TGTGCCAGCAGTTTATACTATGGCAGGGGAGGCGAGCAGTACTTC

V: TRBV7-2
size: many
J: TRBJ2-7
D: TRBD1
CDR3: CASSLGTGVGYEQYF
DNA: TGTGCCAGCAGCTTAGGAACAGGGGTTGGCTACGAGCAGTACTTC

V: TRBV12-3/TRBV12-4
size: many
J: TRBJ2-1
D: TRBD2
CDR3: CASTLTSGRTNEQFF
DNA: TGTGCCAGCACTTTGACTAGCGGCCGGACCAATGAGCAGTTCTTC

V: TRBV27
size: few
J: TRBJ1-2
D: TRBD1
CDR3: CASSPFRGGLNGYTF
DNA: TGTGCCAGCAGCCCTTTCCGAGGGGGCCTGAATGGCTACACCTTC

V: TRBV27
size: few
J: TRBJ1-1
D: .
CDR3: CASSFPGPEEKEAFF
DNA: TGTGCCAGCAGCTTTCCGGGACCCGAAGAGAAGGAAGCTTTCTTT